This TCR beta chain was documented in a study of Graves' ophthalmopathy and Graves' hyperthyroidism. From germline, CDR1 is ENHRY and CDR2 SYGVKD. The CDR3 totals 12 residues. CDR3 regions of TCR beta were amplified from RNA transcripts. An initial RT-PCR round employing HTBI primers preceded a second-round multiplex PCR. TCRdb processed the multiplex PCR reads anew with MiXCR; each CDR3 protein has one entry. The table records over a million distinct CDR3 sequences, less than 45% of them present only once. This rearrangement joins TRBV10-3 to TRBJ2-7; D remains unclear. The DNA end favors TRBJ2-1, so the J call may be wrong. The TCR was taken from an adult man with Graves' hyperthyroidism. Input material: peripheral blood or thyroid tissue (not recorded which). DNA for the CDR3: TGTGCCATCAGCGCCGTAAGGGATGAGCAGTTCTTC. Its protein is CAISAVRDEQFF.